A selection of T cell receptor beta chains follows, all from one sample in a study of T cell responses to AZD1222 COVID-19 vaccine. TCRdb's copy holds only in-frame clones and misses some; the assay was immunoSEQ multiplex PCR. The sample carries about 84,000 clones, over 75% recorded once. Specimen: peripheral blood, collected 28 days after the second AZD1222 dose. Source of these receptors: an adult who received the AZD1222 COVID-19 vaccine. CDR3s include the opening cysteine and the closing phenylalanine or tryptophan. A D gene is named only where the DNA matches it firmly. Only some rows state a clone size, as once, few, many or a class for expanded clones.

>TRBV11-3|-|-|TRBJ2-2
TGTGCCAGCAGCTCACAGGGATCGACCGGGGAGCTGTTTTTT
CASSSQGSTGELFF
>TRBV11-2|-|-|TRBJ2-2
TGTGCCAGCAGCCCCTTGAACACCGGGGAGCTGTTTTTT
CASSPLNTGELFF
>TRBV5-1|-|TRBD1|TRBJ2-3
TGCGCCAGCAGCTTGGTGGGGACAGGGTCGGGCACAGATACGCAGTATTTT
CASSLVGTGSGTDTQYF
>TRBV13|-|-|TRBJ1-5
TGTGCCAGCAGCCAGGGGAGTCAGCCCCAGCATTTT
CASSQGSQPQHF
>TRBV7-9|-|-|TRBJ1-1
TGTGCCAGCAGCTTAAGCGGGAACATGAACACTGAAGCTTTCTTT
CASSLSGNMNTEAFF
>TRBV7-2|-|-|TRBJ1-3
TGTGCCAGCAGCTTGACAGTTGGAAACACCATATATTTT
CASSLTVGNTIYF
>TRBV4-2|-|-|TRBJ1-1
TGTGCCAGCACGCAGGGGAGGAACACTGAAGCTTTCTTT
CASTQGRNTEAFF
>TRBV15|-|TRBD1|TRBJ2-7
TGTGCCACCAGCAGATCCCGGGACAGGGGCGTGGGTGAGCAGTACTTC
CATSRSRDRGVGEQYF
>TRBV7-2|-|-|TRBJ1-2
TGTGCCAGCAGCTTGCAGGGTGACTATGGCTACACCTTC
CASSLQGDYGYTF
>TRBV3-1/TRBV3-2|-|-|TRBJ2-3
TGTGCCAGCAGCCAAGATATTTTGGGGATCACAGATACGCAGTATTTT
CASSQDILGITDTQYF
>TRBV10-3|once|TRBD2|TRBJ2-2
TGTGCCATCAGTGTCGCTTCTCTAGCGGGGGGGTCCGCTTCTGCCGGGGAGCTGTTTTTT
CAISVASLAGGSASAGELFF
>TRBV6-2/TRBV6-3|few|-|TRBJ2-2
TGTGCCAGCAGTTACCGAGTAGACTCGACAGTCTTT
CASSYRVDSTVF
>TRBV4-2|once|-|TRBJ2-1
TGTGCCAGCAGCCAGCGTCGAGGGGCTGAGCAGTTCTTC
CASSQRRGAEQFF
>TRBV7-9|-|-|TRBJ1-4
TGTGCCAGCAGCTTATCCCCCAGGGCGGGAGGGATATCGGAAAAACTGTTTTTT
CASSLSPRAGGISEKLFF
>TRBV7-3|-|TRBD1|TRBJ2-5
TGTGCCAGCAGCTTAATGGGACAGGGTCCGGAGACCCAGTACTTC
CASSLMGQGPETQYF
>TRBV7-2|-|-|TRBJ2-7
TGTGCCAGCAGCTTATATAACGAGCAGTACTTC
CASSLYNEQYF
>TRBV7-9|-|-|TRBJ2-3
TGTGCCAGCAGCCAGCGGGTAGATACGCAGTATTTT
CASSQRVDTQYF
>TRBV19|-|TRBD1|TRBJ2-6
TGTGCCAGCGCGGACAGGGCTGGGGCCAACGTCCTGACTTTC
CASADRAGANVLTF
>TRBV28|-|TRBD1|TRBJ1-2
TGTGCCAGCAGTTTTATCGGACAGGGAACTATCAACTATGGCTACACCTTC
CASSFIGQGTINYGYTF
>TRBV30|once|-|TRBJ1-1
TGTGCCTGGGAGCCTCAGACGGGCACTGAAGCTTTCTTT
CAWEPQTGTEAFF
>TRBV7-9|-|TRBD1|TRBJ2-1
TGTGCCAGCAGTCTCAGGGGGCGCGGTGAGCAGTTCTTC
CASSLRGRGEQFF
>TRBV18|-|-|TRBJ1-2
TGTGCGTCGGGGGAAGGAGGCTATGGCTACACCTTC
CASGEGGYGYTF
>TRBV19|few|TRBD1|TRBJ2-7
TGTGCCAGTAGTCTTAGACAGGGGATTGACGAGCAGTACTTC
CASSLRQGIDEQYF
>TRBV18|-|TRBD1|TRBJ2-1
TGTGCCAGCTCACTTACTACAGGGGATGAGCAGTTCTTC
CASSLTTGDEQFF
>TRBV7-8|-|-|TRBJ1-4
TGTGCCAGCAGCTTAGTTGGGGACGAGACAACTAATGAAAAACTGTTTTTT
CASSLVGDETTNEKLFF
>TRBV4-1|-|TRBD1|TRBJ2-7
TGCGCCAGCAGCCAAGTGATGGGACAGTCCTACGAGCAGTACTTC
CASSQVMGQSYEQYF
>TRBV9|-|TRBD1|TRBJ1-2
TGTGCCAGCAGGTACGGGACAGGGGATGGCTACACCTTC
CASRYGTGDGYTF
>TRBV5-5|-|-|TRBJ2-7
TGTGCCAGCAGCTTGGCCGGGAGTTTCCAAGCCTACGAGCAGTACTTC
CASSLAGSFQAYEQYF
>TRBV13|-|-|TRBJ2-7
TGTGCCAGCAGTTCCACCCGGGCTCCCTACGAGCAGTACTTC
CASSSTRAPYEQYF
>TRBV28|-|-|TRBJ1-3
TGTGCCAGCAGATCCCCAGCAGGGTCCTTGGGTGGAAACACCATATATTTT
CASRSPAGSLGGNTIYF
>TRBV7-2|-|-|TRBJ1-1
TGTGCCAGCAGCTCGAACCCGCTCCTTAGCCCCATGAACACTGAAGCTTTCTTT
CASSSNPLLSPMNTEAFF
>TRBV9|-|-|TRBJ1-2
TGTGCCAGCAACAGGGCCGAGGCTAACTATGGCTACACCTTC
CASNRAEANYGYTF